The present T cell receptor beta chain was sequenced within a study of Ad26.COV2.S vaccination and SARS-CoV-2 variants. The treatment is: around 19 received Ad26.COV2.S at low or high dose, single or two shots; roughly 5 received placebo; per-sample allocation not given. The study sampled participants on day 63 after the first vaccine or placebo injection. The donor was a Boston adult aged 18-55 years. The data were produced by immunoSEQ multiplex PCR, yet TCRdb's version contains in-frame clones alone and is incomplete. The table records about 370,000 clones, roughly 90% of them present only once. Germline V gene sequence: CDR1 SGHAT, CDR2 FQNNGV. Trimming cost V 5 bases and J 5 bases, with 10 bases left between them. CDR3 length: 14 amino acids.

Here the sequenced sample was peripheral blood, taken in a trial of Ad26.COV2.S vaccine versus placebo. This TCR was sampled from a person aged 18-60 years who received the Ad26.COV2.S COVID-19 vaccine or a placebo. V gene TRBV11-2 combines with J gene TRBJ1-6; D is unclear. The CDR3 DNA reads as TGTGCCAGCAGCCACGGGGTCCATAATTCACCCCTCCACTTT. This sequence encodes CASSHGVHNSPLHF.